This T cell receptor beta chain was profiled in a study of T cell responses to AZD1222 COVID-19 vaccine. Background on the study: Timing groups of about 4 and about 12 weeks for second doses were pooled.

Only in-frame clones appear in the TCRdb table, and some are missing; sequencing was by immunoSEQ multiplex PCR. The profile shows about 99,000 clones, roughly 87% of them singletons. Worth noting for this clone: Its specificity is not known.

Germline V gene lookup returns CDR1 KGHSH and CDR2 LQKENI. CDR3 length equals 12 residues. V shed 5 bases and J shed 8 bases, with 9 bases lying between them. The study's findings and limits: Following two doses of AZD1222, Spike-specific TCR breadth and depth rose.

The sequence derives from an adult in good health. The specimen comprised peripheral blood, sampled on day 0 of AZD1222 vaccination. The rearrangement links TRBV18 to TRBJ1-4; TRBD1 might be the D (5 bases). CDR3 DNA sequence: TGTGCCAGCTCATCAGGGTACGAAAAACTGTTTTTT. This codes for CASSSGYEKLFF. Full variable domain (outside the CDR3, taken from reference TRBV18 and TRBJ1-4): NAGVMQNPRHLVRRRGQEARLRCSPMKGHSHVYWYRQLPEEGLKFMVYLQKENIIDESGMPKERFSAEFPKEGPSILRIQQVVRGDSAAYFCASSSGYEKLFFGSGTQLSVL.